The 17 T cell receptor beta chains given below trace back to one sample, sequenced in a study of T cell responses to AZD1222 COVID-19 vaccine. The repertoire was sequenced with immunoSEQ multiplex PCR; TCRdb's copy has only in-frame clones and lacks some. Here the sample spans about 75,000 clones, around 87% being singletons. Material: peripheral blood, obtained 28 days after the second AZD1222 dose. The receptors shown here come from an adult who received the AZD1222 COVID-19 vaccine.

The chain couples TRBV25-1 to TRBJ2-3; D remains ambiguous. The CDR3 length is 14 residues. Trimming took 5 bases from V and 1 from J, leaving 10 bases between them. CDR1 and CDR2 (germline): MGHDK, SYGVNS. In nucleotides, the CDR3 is TGTGCCAGCAGTCTATGGACGGGCACAGATACGCAGTATTTT. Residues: CASSLWTGTDTQYF. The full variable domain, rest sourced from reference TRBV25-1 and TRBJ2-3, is EADIYQTPRYLVIGTGKKITLECSQTMGHDKMYWYQQDPGMELHLIHYSYGVNSTEKGDLSSESTVSRIRTEHFPLTLESARPSHTSQYLCASSLWTGTDTQYFGPGTRLTVL.

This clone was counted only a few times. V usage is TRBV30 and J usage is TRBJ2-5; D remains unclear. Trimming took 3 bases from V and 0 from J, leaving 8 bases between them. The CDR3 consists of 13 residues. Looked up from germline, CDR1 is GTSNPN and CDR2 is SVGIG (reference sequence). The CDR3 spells CAWSMGNQETQYF. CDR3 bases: TGTGCCTGGAGCATGGGGAACCAAGAGACCCAGTACTTC. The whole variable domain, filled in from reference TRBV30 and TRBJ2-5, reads SQTIHQWPATLVQPVGSPLSLECTVEGTSNPNLYWYRQAAGRGLQLLFYSVGIGQISSEVPQNLSASRPQDRQFILSSKKLLLSDSGFYLCAWSMGNQETQYFGPGTRLLVL.

Here the CDR3 reads CASFGRGGPENEQFF. The CDR3 DNA sequence: TGCGCCAGCTTCGGACGGGGGGGCCCCGAAAATGAGCAGTTCTTC. The genes are TRBV10-2 and TRBJ2-1, with 8 bases that match TRBD2. Germline loops: CDR1 WSHSY, CDR2 SAAADI. V trimming: 8 bases; J trimming: 7 bases; junction bases outside the gene matches: 13. This CDR3 has 15 amino acids.

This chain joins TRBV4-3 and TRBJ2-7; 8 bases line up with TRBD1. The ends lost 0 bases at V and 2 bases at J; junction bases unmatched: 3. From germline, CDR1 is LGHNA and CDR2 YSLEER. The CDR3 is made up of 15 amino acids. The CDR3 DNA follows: TGCGCCAGCAGCCAAGATCCGACAGGGGCCTACGAGCAGTACTTC. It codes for CASSQDPTGAYEQYF.

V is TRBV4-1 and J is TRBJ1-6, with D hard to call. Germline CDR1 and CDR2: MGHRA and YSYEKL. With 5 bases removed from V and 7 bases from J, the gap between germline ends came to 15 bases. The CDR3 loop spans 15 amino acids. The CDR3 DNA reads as TGCGCCAGCAGCTTCGAGGCCGCTGCGAATTCACCCCTCCACTTT. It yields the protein CASSFEAAANSPLHF.

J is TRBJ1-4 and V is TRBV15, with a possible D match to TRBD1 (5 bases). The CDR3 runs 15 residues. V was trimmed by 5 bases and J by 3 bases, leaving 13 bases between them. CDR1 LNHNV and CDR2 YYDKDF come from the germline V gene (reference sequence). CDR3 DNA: TGTGCCACCAGCGGGTACAGGACCGCTAATGAAAAACTGTTTTTT. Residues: CATSGYRTANEKLFF. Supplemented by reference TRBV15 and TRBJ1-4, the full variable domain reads DAMVIQNPRYQVTQFGKPVTLSCSQTLNHNVMYWYQQKSSQAPKLLFHYYDKDFNNEADTPDNFQSRRPNTSFCFLDIRSPGLGDTAMYLCATSGYRTANEKLFFGSGTQLSVL.

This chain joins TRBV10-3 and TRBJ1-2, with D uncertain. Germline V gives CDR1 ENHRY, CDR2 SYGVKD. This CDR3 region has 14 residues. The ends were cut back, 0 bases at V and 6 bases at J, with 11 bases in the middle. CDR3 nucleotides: TGTGCCATCAGTGAGTCTTACAAGGAGGATGGCTACACCTTC. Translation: CAISESYKEDGYTF.

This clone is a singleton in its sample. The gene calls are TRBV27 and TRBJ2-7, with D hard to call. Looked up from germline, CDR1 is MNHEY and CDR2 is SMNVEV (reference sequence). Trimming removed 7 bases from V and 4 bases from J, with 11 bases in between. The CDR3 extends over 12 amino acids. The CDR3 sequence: CASTSPYYEQYF. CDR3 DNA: TGTGCCAGCACTTCACCCTATTACGAGCAGTACTTC.

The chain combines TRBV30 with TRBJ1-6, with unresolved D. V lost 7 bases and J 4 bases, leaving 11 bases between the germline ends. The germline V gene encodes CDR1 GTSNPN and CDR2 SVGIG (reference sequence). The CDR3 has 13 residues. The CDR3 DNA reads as TGTGCCTCCACGGCTGAGTATAATTCACCCCTCCACTTT. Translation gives CASTAEYNSPLHF.

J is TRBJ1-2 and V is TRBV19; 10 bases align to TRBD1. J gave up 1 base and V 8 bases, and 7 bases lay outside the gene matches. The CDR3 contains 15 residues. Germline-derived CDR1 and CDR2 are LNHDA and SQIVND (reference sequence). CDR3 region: CASGTRDRGNYGYTF. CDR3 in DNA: TGTGCCAGTGGGACCCGGGACAGGGGTAACTATGGCTACACCTTC.

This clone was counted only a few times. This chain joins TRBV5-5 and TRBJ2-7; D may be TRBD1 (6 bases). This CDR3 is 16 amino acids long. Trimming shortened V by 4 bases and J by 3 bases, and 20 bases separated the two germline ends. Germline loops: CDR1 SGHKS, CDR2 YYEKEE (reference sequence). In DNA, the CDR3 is TGTGCCAGCAGCCCGGTACAGGGTTCTAAAGACTACGAGCAGTACTTC. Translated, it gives CASSPVQGSKDYEQYF.

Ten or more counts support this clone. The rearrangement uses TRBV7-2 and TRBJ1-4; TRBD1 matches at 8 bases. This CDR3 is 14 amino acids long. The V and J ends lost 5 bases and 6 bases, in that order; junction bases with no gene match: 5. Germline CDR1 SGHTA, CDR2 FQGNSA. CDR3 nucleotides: TGTGCCAGCAGCCCATCAGGGGGCTATGAAAAACTGTTTTTT. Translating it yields CASSPSGGYEKLFF.

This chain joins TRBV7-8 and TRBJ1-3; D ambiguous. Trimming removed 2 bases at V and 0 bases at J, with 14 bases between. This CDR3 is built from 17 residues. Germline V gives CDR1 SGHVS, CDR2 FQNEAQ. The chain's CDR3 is CASSLLRTADSGNTIYF. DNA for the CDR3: TGTGCCAGCAGCTTACTCCGGACGGCAGACTCTGGAAACACCATATATTTT.

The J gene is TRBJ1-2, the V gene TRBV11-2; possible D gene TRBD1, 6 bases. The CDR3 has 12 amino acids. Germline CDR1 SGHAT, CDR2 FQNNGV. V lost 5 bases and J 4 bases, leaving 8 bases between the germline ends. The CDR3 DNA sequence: TGTGCCAGCAGCGGACAGTTCTATGGCTACACCTTC. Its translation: CASSGQFYGYTF.

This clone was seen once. CDR3 nucleotides: TGTGCCAGCAGTAGGCCAGGAAGGGAGCAGTACTTC. This sequence encodes CASSRPGREQYF. The rearrangement joins TRBV28 to TRBJ2-7, with D unresolved. The CDR3 is made up of 12 amino acids. Trimming took 5 bases from V and 7 from J, leaving 12 bases between them. The germline gives CDR1 MDHEN, CDR2 SYDVKM.

CDR3 in amino acids: CAGKDRAYEQYF. DNA for the CDR3: TGTGCCGGGAAGGACAGGGCCTACGAGCAGTACTTC. This chain joins TRBV19 and TRBJ2-7; 8 bases agree with TRBD1. Germline V CDR1 and CDR2: LNHDA, SQIVND (reference sequence). There are 12 residues in the CDR3. The V and J ends lost 11 bases and 2 bases, in that order; junction bases with no gene match: 5.

The CDR3 DNA is TGTGCCAGCAGTGAAGCCTTCGTCGAGCAGTACTTC. Residues: CASSEAFVEQYF. The chain is built from TRBV6-1 and TRBJ2-7, with unresolved D. Germline values: CDR1 MNHNS, CDR2 SASEGT. The CDR3 loop spans 12 amino acids. Trimming removed 0 bases at V and 6 bases at J, with 6 bases between.